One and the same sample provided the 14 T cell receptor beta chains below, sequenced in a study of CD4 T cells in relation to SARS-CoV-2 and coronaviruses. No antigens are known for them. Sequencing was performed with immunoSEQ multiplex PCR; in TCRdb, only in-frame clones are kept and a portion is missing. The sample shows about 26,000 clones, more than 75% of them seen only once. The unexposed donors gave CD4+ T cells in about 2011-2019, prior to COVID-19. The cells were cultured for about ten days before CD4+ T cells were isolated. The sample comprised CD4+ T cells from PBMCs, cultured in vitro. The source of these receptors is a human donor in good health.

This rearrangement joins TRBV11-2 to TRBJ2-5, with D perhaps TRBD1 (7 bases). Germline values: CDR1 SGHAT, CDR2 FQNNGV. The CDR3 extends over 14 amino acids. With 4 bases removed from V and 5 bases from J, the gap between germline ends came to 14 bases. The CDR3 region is CASSSRGAGETQYF. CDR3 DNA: TGTGCCAGCAGCTCCAGGGGGGCTGGGGAGACCCAGTACTTC.

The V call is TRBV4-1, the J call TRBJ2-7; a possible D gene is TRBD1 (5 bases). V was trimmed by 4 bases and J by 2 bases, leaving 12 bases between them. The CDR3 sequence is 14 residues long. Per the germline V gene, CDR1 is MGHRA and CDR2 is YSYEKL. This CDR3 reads CASSLTVAAYEQYF. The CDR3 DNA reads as TGCGCCAGCAGCCTGACAGTGGCGGCCTACGAGCAGTACTTC.

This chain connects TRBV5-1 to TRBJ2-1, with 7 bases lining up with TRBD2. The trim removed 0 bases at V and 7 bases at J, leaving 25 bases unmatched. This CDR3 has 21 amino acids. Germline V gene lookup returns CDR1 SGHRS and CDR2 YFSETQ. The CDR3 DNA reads TGCGCCAGCAGCTTGGCCGTGTTAGGAGTGCGGGAGTGGAAAAAGAGGAATGAGCAGTTCTTC. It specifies CASSLAVLGVREWKKRNEQFF.

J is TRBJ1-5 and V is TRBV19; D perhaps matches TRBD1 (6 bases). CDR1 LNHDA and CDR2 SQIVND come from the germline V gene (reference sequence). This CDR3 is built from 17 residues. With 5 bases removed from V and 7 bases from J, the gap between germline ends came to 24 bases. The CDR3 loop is CASSPRRGVGLGQPQHF. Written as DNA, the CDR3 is TGTGCCAGTAGTCCCAGAAGGGGGGTTGGTCTCGGACAGCCCCAGCATTTT.

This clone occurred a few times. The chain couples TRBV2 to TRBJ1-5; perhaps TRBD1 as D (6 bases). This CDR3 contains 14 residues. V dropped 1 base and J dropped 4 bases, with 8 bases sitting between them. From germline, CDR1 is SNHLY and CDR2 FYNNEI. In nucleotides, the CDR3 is TGTGCCAGCAGTGAAGGAGGGGGTAATCAGCCCCAGCATTTT. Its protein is CASSEGGGNQPQHF.

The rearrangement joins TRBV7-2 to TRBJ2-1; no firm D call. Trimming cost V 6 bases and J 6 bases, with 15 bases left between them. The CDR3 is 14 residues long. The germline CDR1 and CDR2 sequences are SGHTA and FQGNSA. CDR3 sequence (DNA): TGTGCCAGCAGTACCGGGTTAGCCGGCAATGAGCAGTTCTTC. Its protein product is CASSTGLAGNEQFF.

CDR3 residues: CASRNLTGSNTDTQYF. The CDR3 nucleotides are TGTGCCAGCAGAAACCTGACAGGGTCTAACACAGATACGCAGTATTTT. J is TRBJ2-3 and V is TRBV27; 7 bases are shared with TRBD1. V lost 6 bases to trimming and J lost 2 bases; unmatched junction nucleotides: 11. The germline CDR1 and CDR2 sequences are MNHEY and SMNVEV (reference sequence). The CDR3 has 16 amino acids.

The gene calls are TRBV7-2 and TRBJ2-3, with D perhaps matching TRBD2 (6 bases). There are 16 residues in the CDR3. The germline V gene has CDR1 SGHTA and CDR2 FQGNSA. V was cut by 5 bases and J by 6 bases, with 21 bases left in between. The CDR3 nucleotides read TGTGCCAGCAGCCCTAGCGCCACGGGTGTCGGCGATACGCAGTATTTT. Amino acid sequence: CASSPSATGVGDTQYF.

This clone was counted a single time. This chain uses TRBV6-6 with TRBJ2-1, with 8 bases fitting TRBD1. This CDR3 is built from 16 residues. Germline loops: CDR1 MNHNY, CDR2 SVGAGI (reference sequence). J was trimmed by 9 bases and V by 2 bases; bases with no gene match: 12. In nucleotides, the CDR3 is TGTGCCAGCAGTTACGGGGGTGGGACGGGGACAGGTGAGCAGTTCTTC. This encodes CASSYGGGTGTGEQFF.

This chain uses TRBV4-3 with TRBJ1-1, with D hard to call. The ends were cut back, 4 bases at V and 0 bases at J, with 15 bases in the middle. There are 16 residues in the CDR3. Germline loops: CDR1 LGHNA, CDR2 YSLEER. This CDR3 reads CASSPTPNKMNTEAFF. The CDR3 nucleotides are TGCGCCAGCAGCCCGACACCGAACAAGATGAACACTGAAGCTTTCTTT.

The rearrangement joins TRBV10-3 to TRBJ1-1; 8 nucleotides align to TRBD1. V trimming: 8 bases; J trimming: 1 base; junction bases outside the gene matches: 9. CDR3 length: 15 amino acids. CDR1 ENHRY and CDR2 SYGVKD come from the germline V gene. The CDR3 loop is CAICGTGYPNTEAFF. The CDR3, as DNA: TGTGCCATCTGTGGGACAGGCTATCCGAACACTGAAGCTTTCTTT.

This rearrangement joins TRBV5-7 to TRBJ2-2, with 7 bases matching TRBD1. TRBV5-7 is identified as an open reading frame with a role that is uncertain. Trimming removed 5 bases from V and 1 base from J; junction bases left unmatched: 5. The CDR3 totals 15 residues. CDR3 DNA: TGTGCCAGCAGTCCCGGGACAGTGAACACCGGGGAGCTGTTTTTT. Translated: CASSPGTVNTGELFF.

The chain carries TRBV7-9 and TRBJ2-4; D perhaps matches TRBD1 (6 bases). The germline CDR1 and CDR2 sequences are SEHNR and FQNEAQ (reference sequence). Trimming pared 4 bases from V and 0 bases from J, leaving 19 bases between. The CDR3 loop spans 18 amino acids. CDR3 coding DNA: TGTGCCAGCAGCTCTTTTTTTGGAAGGGGGTTAGCCAAAAACATTCAGTACTTC. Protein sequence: CASSSFFGRGLAKNIQYF.

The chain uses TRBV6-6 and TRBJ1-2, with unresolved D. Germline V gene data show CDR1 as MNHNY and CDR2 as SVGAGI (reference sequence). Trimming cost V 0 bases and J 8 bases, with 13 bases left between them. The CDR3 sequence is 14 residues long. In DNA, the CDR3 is TGTGCCAGCAGTTACTCGTCGGGTAACTCCGGCTACACCTTC. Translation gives CASSYSSGNSGYTF.